These 18 T cell receptor beta chains originate from one sample sequenced in a study of beta chain features in type 1 diabetes. As every portion of the isolated RNA was reverse transcribed, the sequencing read expressed TCRB transcripts. Sequencing was performed with immunoSEQ multiplex PCR; in TCRdb, only in-frame clones are kept and a portion is missing. The data contain 860,000 or so clones, roughly a sixth of them singletons. Material: naive CD4+ T cells from blood. Receptors were obtained from a woman under 30 in good health.

In this sample, this clone turned up a few times. This rearrangement joins TRBV6-1 to TRBJ1-2; D is ambiguous. The CDR3 has 15 amino acids. CDR1 and CDR2 (germline): MNHNS, SASEGT. Trimming took 1 base from V and 2 from J, leaving 11 bases between them. In nucleotides, the CDR3 is TGTGCCAGCAGTGAAGTGTGGGGAGGAAACTATGGCTACACCTTC. Translation: CASSEVWGGNYGYTF.

This chain joins TRBV7-2 and TRBJ2-7; unclear D gene. V lost 1 base and J lost 0, with 7 bases in between. Germline V gives CDR1 SGHTA, CDR2 FQGNSA. The CDR3 is 14 residues long. The chain's CDR3 is CASSLEAVSYEQYF. The CDR3, as DNA: TGTGCCAGCAGCTTAGAAGCCGTCTCCTACGAGCAGTACTTC. Full variable domain (remainder filled in from reference TRBV7-2 and TRBJ2-7): GAGVSQSPSNKVTEKGKDVELRCDPISGHTALYWYRQSLGQGLEFLIYFQGNSAPDKSGLPSDRFSAERTGGSVSTLTIQRTQQEDSAVYLCASSLEAVSYEQYFGPGTRLTVT.

The CDR3 sequence: CRQGSKDTQYF. In nucleotides, the CDR3 is TGCAGACAGGGTTCCAAAGATACGCAGTATTTT. The V gene is TRBV20-1, the J gene TRBJ2-3; a possible D gene is TRBD1 (6 bases). The CDR3 totals 11 residues. Germline CDR1 reads DFQATT; CDR2 reads SNEGSKA (reference sequence).

The gene calls are TRBV15 and TRBJ2-2, with TRBD2 matching 10 bases. The germline gives CDR1 LNHNV, CDR2 YYDKDF (reference sequence). Trimming at V came to 4 bases and at J to 0 bases, leaving 2 bases not matched to a gene. CDR3 length: 16 residues. As DNA, the CDR3 is TGTGCCACCAGCACGAGCGGGAGGGCGAACACCGGGGAGCTGTTTTTT. It codes for CATSTSGRANTGELFF. The full variable domain, its missing parts supplied by reference TRBV15 and TRBJ2-2, is DAMVIQNPRYQVTQFGKPVTLSCSQTLNHNVMYWYQQKSSQAPKLLFHYYDKDFNNEADTPDNFQSRRPNTSFCFLDIRSPGLGDTAMYLCATSTSGRANTGELFFGEGSRLTVL.

This clone has only a few counts. This chain links TRBV27 with TRBJ2-7; D is undetermined. The V gene's germline CDR1 is MNHEY and CDR2 SMNVEV (reference sequence). V shed 6 bases and J shed 7 bases, with 13 bases lying between them. This CDR3 spans 12 amino acids. Written as DNA, the CDR3 is TGTGCCAGCAGCCCCCGTGGGGTAGAGCAGTACTTC. As protein: CASSPRGVEQYF.

The rearrangement links TRBV28 to TRBJ2-1; tentatively, D is TRBD2 (6 bases). With 7 bases removed from V and 8 bases from J, the gap between germline ends came to 15 bases. The CDR3 length is 13 residues. The germline gives CDR1 MDHEN, CDR2 SYDVKM. The CDR3 region has the DNA TGTGCCAGCACAGCCGGGAGTCTGGATGAGCAGTTCTTC. It translates to CASTAGSLDEQFF.

This clone was seen a few times. A much larger clone is a single base away; this may be a read error. Additional DNA sequences in this sample encode the identical CDR3. The genes are TRBV6-5 and TRBJ2-1, with D unclear. CDR3 length equals 11 residues. The germline V gene has CDR1 MNHEY and CDR2 SVGAGI. Trimming left V 4 bases short and J 3 bases short, with 1 base between. The CDR3 DNA sequence: TGTGCCAGCAGTTTCTACAATGAGCAGTTCTTC. This codes for CASSFYNEQFF.

The V call is TRBV4-2, the J call TRBJ2-3; D perhaps matches TRBD2 (6 bases). The CDR3 has 16 residues. The germline CDR1 and CDR2 sequences are LGHNA and YNFKEQ. Trimming took 1 base from V and 1 from J, leaving 12 bases between them. The CDR3 DNA reads TGTGCCAGCAGCCAAGGCGGGGTAGCGGGCACAGATACGCAGTATTTT. Encoded protein: CASSQGGVAGTDTQYF.

This clone appeared once. CDR3 in amino acids: CATSIRQGAYEQYF. The CDR3 nucleotides are TGTGCCACCAGCATTAGACAGGGAGCCTACGAGCAGTACTTC. The V and J genes are TRBV15 and TRBJ2-7, with TRBD1 matching 7 bases. V lost 4 bases and J lost 2; bases outside the gene matches: 5. Germline lookup yields CDR1 LNHNV and CDR2 YYDKDF (reference sequence). CDR3 size: 14 residues.

This clone was seen only a few times. The J gene is TRBJ2-7, the V gene TRBV13, with TRBD1 as a possible D gene (6 bases). This CDR3 is 15 amino acids long. V lost 3 bases, J lost 4 bases, and 16 bases lay in between. Germline V lookup: CDR1 PRHDT, CDR2 FYEKMQ (reference sequence). The CDR3 is CASSFQAGGPYEQYF. The CDR3 nucleotides read TGTGCCAGCAGCTTTCAAGCTGGGGGCCCATACGAGCAGTACTTC. Filled out from reference TRBV13 and TRBJ2-7, the complete variable domain reads AAGVIQSPRHLIKEKRETATLKCYPIPRHDTVYWYQQGPGQDPQFLISFYEKMQSDKGSIPDRFSAQQFSDYHSELNMSSLELGDSALYFCASSFQAGGPYEQYFGPGTRLTVT.

The V and J genes are TRBV6-5 and TRBJ1-2; D remains ambiguous. The V end was cut by 0 bases, the J end by 2 bases, with 10 bases between. This CDR3 is 15 amino acids long. Looked up from germline, CDR1 is MNHEY and CDR2 is SVGAGI. This chain's CDR3 is CASSYSRTANYGYTF. The CDR3 nucleotides are TGTGCCAGCAGTTACTCTCGGACTGCGAACTATGGCTACACCTTC.

The chain joins TRBV15 to TRBJ2-5, with 9 bases matching TRBD1. The CDR3 is 14 amino acids. The V gene end was trimmed by 2 bases and the J gene end by 4 bases; junction bases not matched to a gene: 2. In germline, CDR1 is LNHNV, CDR2 YYDKDF (reference sequence). CDR3 region: CATSRTGGVETQYF. CDR3 in DNA: TGTGCCACCAGCAGAACAGGGGGCGTAGAGACCCAGTACTTC.

The chain is built from TRBV28 and TRBJ2-7, with a possible D match to TRBD2 (6 bases). V was clipped by 7 bases and J by 5 bases, with 12 bases between them. Germline assignment: CDR1 MDHEN and CDR2 SYDVKM. This CDR3 comprises 12 residues. The CDR3 DNA sequence: TGTGCCAGCACAGGGAGGAATGACGAGCAGTACTTC. Its protein is CASTGRNDEQYF.

This clone was seen a handful of times. The V call is TRBV6-6, the J call TRBJ1-1; possible D gene TRBD1, 6 bases. V lost 8 bases and J 1 base, leaving 20 bases between the germline ends. Per the germline V gene, CDR1 is MNHNY and CDR2 is SVGAGI (reference sequence). The CDR3 extends over 16 amino acids. CDR3 region: CASLTGHTYGNTEAFF. In DNA form, the CDR3 reads TGTGCCAGCCTAACGGGACATACCTACGGGAACACTGAAGCTTTCTTT.

A few counts support this clone. The chain recombines TRBV4-3 with TRBJ1-2; weak D call: TRBD1 (6 bases). The germline V gene has CDR1 LGHNA and CDR2 YSLEER. The CDR3 length is 17 residues. V was shortened by 1 base and J by 8 bases, with 23 bases between the two germline ends. The CDR3 DNA reads TGCGCCAGCAGCCAAGTGGGGGGTGGCAGGGGAGGTGGAGGCTACACCTTC. Protein sequence: CASSQVGGGRGGGGYTF.

This clone was seen only a few times. The same CDR3 can be traced to other DNA sequences in this sample. The chain joins TRBV7-2 to TRBJ1-5; possibly TRBD1 for D (6 bases). The V and J ends lost 3 bases and 4 bases respectively, with 7 bases between them. Looked up from germline, CDR1 is SGHTA and CDR2 is FQGNSA. The CDR3 totals 13 residues. The CDR3 protein is CASSFRGNQPQHF. Written as DNA, the CDR3 is TGTGCCAGCAGCTTCAGGGGAAATCAGCCCCAGCATTTT.

This clone has only a few counts. The V gene is TRBV28, the J gene TRBJ2-5; tentatively, D is TRBD1 (6 bases). Looked up from germline, CDR1 is MDHEN and CDR2 is SYDVKM. V lost 7 bases, J lost 4 bases, and 16 bases lay in between. The CDR3 runs 14 residues. Here the CDR3 reads CASNTPGHRETQYF. The CDR3 DNA is TGTGCCAGCAACACACCGGGACACCGAGAGACCCAGTACTTC.

The rearrangement links TRBV9 to TRBJ2-5; the D call may be TRBD1 or TRBD2 (5 bases each). V shed 6 bases and J shed 4 bases, with 16 bases lying between them. The length of the CDR3 is 14 residues. Germline V gives CDR1 SGDLS, CDR2 YYNGEE. The CDR3 is CASTTRGVGETQYF. The CDR3 nucleotides read TGTGCCAGCACCACGAGGGGTGTGGGAGAGACCCAGTACTTC.